The present T cell receptor (beta chain) was sequenced within a study of T cells in Graves' hyperthyroidism and ophthalmopathy. Study outcomes and limitations: Blood held most thyroid clonotypes expanded above 0.001 frequency. The authors' 13 V-J model separated ophthalmopathy from stable hyperthyroidism.

Patients showing uncontrolled infection, other autoimmune disease, pregnancy or lactation were ineligible. This clonotype was seen once. What it binds is unknown. A much larger clonotype is one base distant, so this may be a read error. RNA transcripts served as the template for amplifying TCR beta CDR3 regions. The HTBI set primed first-round TCR CDR3 RT-PCR. A single record per CDR3 protein comes from TCRdb applying MiXCR to the multiplex PCR reads. The profile covers some 400,000 distinct CDR3 sequences, with approximately 20% appearing a single time and 3.7% taken by the ten largest. In germline, CDR1 is KGHSH, CDR2 LQKENI. There are 15 residues in the CDR3.

The clonotype comes from a woman between 18 and 29 years old with Graves' hyperthyroidism. The chain combines TRBV18 with TRBJ2-7, with D perhaps given as TRBD1 or TRBD2 (6 bases each). The sample consisted of blood. CDR3: CASPPRSGAAYEQYF. In nucleotides, the CDR3 is TGTGCCAGCCCACCACGCTCGGGGGCGGCCTACGAGCAGTACTTC.